This T cell receptor beta chain was sequenced in a study of early T cells in non-severe SARS-CoV-2 infection. Study-wide findings and caveats: Private and CD4 specificities were missed by VDJdb matching, which favored anti-spike CD8 responses.

This clonotype was counted a few times. Antigen unknown. V shed 3 bases and J shed 2 bases, with 16 bases lying between them. CDR1 and CDR2 from the germline V gene are MNHNS and SASEGT. The CDR3 is made up of 16 amino acids. Individual cDNA molecules received unique molecular identifiers. TCRdb re-called the 5' RACE reads through MiXCR, storing one row per CDR3 protein. The sample has about 61,000 distinct CDR3 sequences; approximately 9% are singletons. Sequencing was carried out using whole blood. This chain connects TRBV6-1 to TRBJ1-2; tentatively, D is TRBD1 (5 bases). The sequence was collected from an adult who was a healthcare worker with PCR-confirmed SARS-CoV-2 infection or an uninfected control (not recorded which). CDR3 bases: TGTGCCAGCAGTGAGATGTTCGGGGCGTTCAACTATGGCTACACCTTC. It specifies CASSEMFGAFNYGYTF.